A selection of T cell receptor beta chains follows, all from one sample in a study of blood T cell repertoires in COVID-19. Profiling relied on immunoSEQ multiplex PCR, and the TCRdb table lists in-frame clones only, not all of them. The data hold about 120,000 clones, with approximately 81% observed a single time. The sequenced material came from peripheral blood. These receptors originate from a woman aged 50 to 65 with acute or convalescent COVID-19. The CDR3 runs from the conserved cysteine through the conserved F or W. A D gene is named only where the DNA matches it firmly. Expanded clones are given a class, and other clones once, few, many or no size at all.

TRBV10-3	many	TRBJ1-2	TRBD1	TGTGCCATCAGTGAGTCCCGACAGGGGGTGTATGGCTACACCTTC	CAISESRQGVYGYTF
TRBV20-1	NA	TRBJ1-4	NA	TGCAGTGCTTCCCTTAATGAAAAACTGTTTTTT	CSASLNEKLFF
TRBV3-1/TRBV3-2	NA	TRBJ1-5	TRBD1	TGTGCCAGCAGTCCCAATCCAGGGGGCCTTAGCAATCAGCCCCAGCATTTT	CASSPNPGGLSNQPQHF
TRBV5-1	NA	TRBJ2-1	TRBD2	TGCGCCAGCAGCTTGGAAGCGGGAGTTGCAGATGAGCAGTTCTTC	CASSLEAGVADEQFF
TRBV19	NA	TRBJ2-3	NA	TGTGCCAGTAGTACCCGGGACTCTAACACAGATACGCAGTATTTT	CASSTRDSNTDTQYF
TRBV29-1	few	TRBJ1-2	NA	TGCAGCGTTGAAATGCGACAGATTAACTATGGCTACACCTTC	CSVEMRQINYGYTF
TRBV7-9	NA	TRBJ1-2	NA	TGTGCCAGCAGCTTGGGGGGTGGCTACACCTTC	CASSLGGGYTF
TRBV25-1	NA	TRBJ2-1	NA	TGTGCCAGCAGTGGAGTCCCTCGGGGGAGCTCCTACAATGAGCAGTTCTTC	CASSGVPRGSSYNEQFF
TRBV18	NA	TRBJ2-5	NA	TGTGCCAGCTCACGCGGTCCGGATCCACAAGAGACCCAGTACTTC	CASSRGPDPQETQYF
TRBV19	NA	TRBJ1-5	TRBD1	TGTGCCAGTAGCCCAACAGGGGGCAATCAGCCCCAGCATTTT	CASSPTGGNQPQHF
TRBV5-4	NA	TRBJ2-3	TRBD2	TGTGCCAGCAGCTTAGGTAACGGGAGGGCCCCAGATACGCAGTATTTT	CASSLGNGRAPDTQYF
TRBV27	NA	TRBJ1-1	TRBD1	TGTGCCAGTAAGGGACAGGGGAGGACTGAAGCTTTCTTT	CASKGQGRTEAFF